This T cell receptor (beta chain) is from a study of T cells in tuberculosis. Findings of the study overall: Classification accuracy was over 85% (AUROC approximately 0.9) with the GMM-specific repertoire.

Sequencing used immunoSEQ multiplex PCR; TCRdb keeps in-frame clones, though not all of them. Among more than 20,000 clones listed, about 85% were seen once. CDR1 and CDR2 from the germline V gene are SGHRS and YFSETQ. The V end lost 4 bases, the J end lost 2 bases, and 10 bases lay between the germline ends. The CDR3 covers 14 residues. On this clone itself: Its antigen remains unknown.

Time point reported: new active TB diagnosis, blood taken before or within 7 days of starting treatment. Included patients were adults of at least 18, HIV-seronegative, South African. On average about 100,000 T cells per donor were immunosequenced. Sequencing was performed on PBMCs, taken at tuberculosis diagnosis. The sequence was obtained from an adult with tuberculosis. The chain joins TRBV5-1 to TRBJ2-1, with a possible D match to TRBD1 (6 bases). The CDR3 here is CASSVGQTYNEQFF. As DNA, the CDR3 is TGCGCCAGCAGCGTGGGACAAACCTACAATGAGCAGTTCTTC.